This TCR beta chain was identified in a study of CD8 T cells in ankylosing spondylitis. General study points: A TCR beta motif made of fewer than ten highly homologous variants seemed typical of ankylosing spondylitis blood.

Making use of molecular barcodes, quantitative 5'-RACE generated TCR beta libraries. TCRdb itself ran the 5' RACE reads through MiXCR, one entry per CDR3 protein. The profile shows around 330,000 distinct CDR3 sequences, approximately 10% of them singletons. Turning to this clonotype: The antigen remains unidentified. A single base separates this from a much larger clone, so it may be a read error.

The CDR3 is made up of 16 amino acids. Germline V gene data show CDR1 as SGHRS and CDR2 as YFSETQ. What was sequenced was blood, either unsorted or a sorted T cell fraction (not recorded which). The TCR originated in a female donor with ankylosing spondylitis or in good health (not recorded which). The rearrangement uses TRBV5-1 and TRBJ2-1; the D is unclear. The CDR3 reads CASSDWYGVTYSEQFF. Written as DNA, the CDR3 is TGCGCCAGCAGCGATTGGTATGGGGTAACCTACAGTGAGCAGTTCTTC.